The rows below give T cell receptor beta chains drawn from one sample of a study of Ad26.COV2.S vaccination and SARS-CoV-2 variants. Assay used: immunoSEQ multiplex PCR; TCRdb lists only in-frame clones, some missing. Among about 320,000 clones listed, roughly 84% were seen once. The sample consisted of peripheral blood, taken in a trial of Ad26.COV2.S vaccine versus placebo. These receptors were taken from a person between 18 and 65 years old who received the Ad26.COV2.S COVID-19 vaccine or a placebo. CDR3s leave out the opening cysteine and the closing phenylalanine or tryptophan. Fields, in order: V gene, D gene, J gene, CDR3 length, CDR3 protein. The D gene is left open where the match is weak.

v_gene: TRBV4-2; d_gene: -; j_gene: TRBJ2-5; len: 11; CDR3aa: ASSQDVRETQY
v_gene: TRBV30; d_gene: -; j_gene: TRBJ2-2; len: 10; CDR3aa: AWSGGHGELF
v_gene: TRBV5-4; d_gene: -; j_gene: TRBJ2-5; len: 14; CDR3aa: ASSLDTGFLGGTQY
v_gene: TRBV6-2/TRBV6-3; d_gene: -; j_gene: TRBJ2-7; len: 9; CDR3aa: ASSQQAAQY
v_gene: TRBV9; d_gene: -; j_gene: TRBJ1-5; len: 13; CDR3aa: ASSADGTQGVSQH
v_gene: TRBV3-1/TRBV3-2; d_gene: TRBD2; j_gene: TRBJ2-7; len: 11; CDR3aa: ASRGGWGYEQY
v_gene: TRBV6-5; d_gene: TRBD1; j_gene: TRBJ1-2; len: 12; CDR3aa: ASSYTGGGYGYT
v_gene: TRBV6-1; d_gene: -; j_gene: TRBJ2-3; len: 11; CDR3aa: ASSEGGQRRIY
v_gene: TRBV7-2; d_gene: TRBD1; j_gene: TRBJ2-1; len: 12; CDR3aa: ASSLTGTGKQQF
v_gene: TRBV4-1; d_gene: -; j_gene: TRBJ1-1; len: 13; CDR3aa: ASSQRVGAYTEAF
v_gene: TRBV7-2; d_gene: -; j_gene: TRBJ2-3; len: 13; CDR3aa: ASSLARGSTDTQY
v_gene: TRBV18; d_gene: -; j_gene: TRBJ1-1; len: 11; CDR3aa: ASSPQGGAEAF
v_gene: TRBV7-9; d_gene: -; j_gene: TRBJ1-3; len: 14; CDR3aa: ASSLIGADGGNTIY
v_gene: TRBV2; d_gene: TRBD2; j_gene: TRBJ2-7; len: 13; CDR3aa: ASSGGRRGAYEQY
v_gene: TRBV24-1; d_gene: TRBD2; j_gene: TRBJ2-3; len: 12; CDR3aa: ATSAGGSTDTQY
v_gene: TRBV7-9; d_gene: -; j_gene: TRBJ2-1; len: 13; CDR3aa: ASSLVSSGNNEQF
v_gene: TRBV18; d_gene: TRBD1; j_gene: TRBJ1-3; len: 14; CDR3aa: ASSPPTGGTGNTIY
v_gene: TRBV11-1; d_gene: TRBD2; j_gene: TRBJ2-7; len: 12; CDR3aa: ASTSTSGGYEQY
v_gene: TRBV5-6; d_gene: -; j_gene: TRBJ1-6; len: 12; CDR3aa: ASSLGLGHSPLH
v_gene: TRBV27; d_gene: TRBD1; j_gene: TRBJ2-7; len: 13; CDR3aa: ASSLRAGGSYEQY
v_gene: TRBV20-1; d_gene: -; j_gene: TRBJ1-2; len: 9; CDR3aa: SARARYGYT
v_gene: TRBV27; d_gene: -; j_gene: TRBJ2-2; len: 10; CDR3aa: ASSWFTGELF
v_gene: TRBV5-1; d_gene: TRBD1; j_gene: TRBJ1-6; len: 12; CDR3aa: ASRNRTGNSPLH
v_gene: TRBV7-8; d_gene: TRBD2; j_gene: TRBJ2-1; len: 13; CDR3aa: ASIQTSGGNNEQF
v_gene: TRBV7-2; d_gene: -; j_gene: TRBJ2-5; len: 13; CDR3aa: ASSFQTAIQETQY
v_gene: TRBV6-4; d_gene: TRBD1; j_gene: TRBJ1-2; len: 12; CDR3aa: ASSTPGTGYGYT
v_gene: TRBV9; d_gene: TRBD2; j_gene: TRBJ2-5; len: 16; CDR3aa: ASSVSSGGTNTQETQY
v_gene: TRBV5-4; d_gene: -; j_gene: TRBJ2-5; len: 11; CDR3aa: ASSLGSKETQY
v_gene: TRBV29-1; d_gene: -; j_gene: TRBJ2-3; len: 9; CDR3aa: SVENTDTQY
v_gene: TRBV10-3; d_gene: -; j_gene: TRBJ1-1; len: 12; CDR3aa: AIRPAPLFSEAF
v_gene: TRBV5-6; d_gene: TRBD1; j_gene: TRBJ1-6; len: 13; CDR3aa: ASSYGTVYNSPLH
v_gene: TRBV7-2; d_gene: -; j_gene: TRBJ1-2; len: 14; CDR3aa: ASSPVVQGFRGGYT
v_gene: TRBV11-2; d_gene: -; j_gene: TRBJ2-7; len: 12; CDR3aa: ASSFDGINYEQY
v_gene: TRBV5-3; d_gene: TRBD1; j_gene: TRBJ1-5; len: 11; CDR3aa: ARSRDRGQPQH
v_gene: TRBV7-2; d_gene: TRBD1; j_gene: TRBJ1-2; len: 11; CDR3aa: ASSDPGQGSYT
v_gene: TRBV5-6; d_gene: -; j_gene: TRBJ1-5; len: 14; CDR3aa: ASSLTLTGGNQPQH
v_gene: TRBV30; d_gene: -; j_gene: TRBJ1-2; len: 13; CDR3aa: AWSVLAGRGFGYT
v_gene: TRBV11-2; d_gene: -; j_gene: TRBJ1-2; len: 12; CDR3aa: ASSRAPEGYGYT
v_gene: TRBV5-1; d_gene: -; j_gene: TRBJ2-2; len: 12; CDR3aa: ASRLNAYAGELF
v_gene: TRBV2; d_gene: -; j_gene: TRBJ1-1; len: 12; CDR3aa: ASKSEGGNTEAF
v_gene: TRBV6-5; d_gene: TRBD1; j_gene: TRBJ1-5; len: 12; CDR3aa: ASRATGSNQPQH
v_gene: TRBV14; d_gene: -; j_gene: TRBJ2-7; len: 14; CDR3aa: ASGGSRTGDFYEQY
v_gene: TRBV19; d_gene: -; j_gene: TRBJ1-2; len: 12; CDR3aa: ASSDGTEIYGYT
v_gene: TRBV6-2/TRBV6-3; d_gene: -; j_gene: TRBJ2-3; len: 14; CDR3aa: ASSYNTRSSTDTQY
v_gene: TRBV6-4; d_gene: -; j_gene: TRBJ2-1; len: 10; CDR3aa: ASSDFRGHRF
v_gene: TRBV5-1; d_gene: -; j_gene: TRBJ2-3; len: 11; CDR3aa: ASSLVVSDTQY
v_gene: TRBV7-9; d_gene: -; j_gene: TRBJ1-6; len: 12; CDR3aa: AILRGTVDSPLH